Included here is one T cell receptor beta chain sequence, with context. This clonotype was found many times. Its target antigen remains unknown. No much larger clonotype is one base removed from it; base qualities were not supplied. This sample was taken from a study of neurological immune-mediated disorders (dated 2019 in TCRdb). With regard to the full study: Peripheral blood TCR-beta repertoires from patients with HTLV-I-associated myelopathy (HAM/TSP), patients with multiple sclerosis, and healthy controls were compared in the study using UMI-based sequencing. The roughly 110 TCR-beta libraries included longitudinal samples, technical triplicates and paired sorted CD4+ and CD8+ T-cell subsets alongside PBMC samples. The cohort included about 70 subjects: approximately 15 with HAM/TSP, around 34 with multiple sclerosis, and approximately 20 healthy controls. Study-level results and caveats: TCR clonal expansion was highest in HAM/TSP patients and lowest in MS patients, with MS patients falling below even healthy controls. Expanded clones from different subjects shared no identical CDR3 amino acid sequences, which suggests that TCR-beta repertoires were private in all groups.

Sorted-subset TCR libraries were prepared from approximately 1 million sorted CD4+ or CD8+ T cells. Peripheral blood was subjected to Ficoll-Hypaque density gradient centrifugation to isolate PBMCs, which were then cryopreserved in liquid nitrogen. Paired sorted CD4+ and CD8+ subsets came from healthy controls, HAM/TSP patients and MS patients. cDNA was synthesized by template-switch 5'RACE using a primer carrying a 10-nucleotide random unique molecular identifier by which each TCR transcript was tagged. Every sequencing run yielded over 160 million TCR-beta sequences covering 15-18 subjects. The RNeasy kit was used to extract total RNA. The KAPA Real-time Library Amplification kit was used to amplify TCR-beta VDJ regions with primers targeting the TCR constant region and the 5'RACE anchor. Sample indexes and Illumina adaptors were added in a first PCR, and a second PCR then increased library yield. After purification with Ampure beads, the TCR product of roughly 650 bp was size-selected on a 2% E-gel SizeSelection system. Before pooling, library quality was checked on a Bioanalyzer, concentration was measured with Qubit, and libraries were quantified with the Kapa Library Quantification kit. An Illumina HiSeq 2500 sequenced the libraries paired-end 2 x 150 bp. To increase sequence diversity, roughly 25-31% phiX was spiked into each library pool. For the original study's pipeline: Quality-filtered reads were processed with the UMI-based MiGEC pipeline, and over 85% of raw TCR sequences were removed by the MiGEC pipeline during error correction. VDJ genes were aligned to IMGT germline references, and clonotypes were defined by unique CDR3 amino acid sequence plus V-J genes. VDJtools evaluated clonal expansion, Shannon diversity and CDR3 relatedness (CalcPairwiseDistances, ClusterSamples); CLCbio workbench built phylogenetic trees. Using coefficient-of-variation modelling across technical triplicates, the study counted a clone as expanded if it had at least 8 unique UMIs. TCRdb cleaned the public reads at Q25 with fastp, built clones with MiXCR and kept in-frame beta chains. Rows are unified per CDR3 protein, each entry keeping the most common DNA and genes. The authors' filters were not applied to this entry. The sample table holds around 33,000 distinct CDR3 sequences, of which under 30% were seen once. 25% to 30% of the sample comes from the top ten.

As encoded in the germline V gene, CDR1 is SGHRS while CDR2 is YFSETQ. The cysteine opens and the phenylalanine closes a CDR3 of 14 amino acids. This entry keeps only the CDR3 DNA: 42 bases, framed from base 1. V is clipped by 7 bases and J by 2 bases, and the sequence between their germline boundaries is 14 bases long. The rearrangement combines TRBV5-1 with TRBJ2-3, with the D gene possibly TRBD1 or TRBD2, each one fitting 7 bases. The source material was CD4+ T cells from blood. The clonotype was recovered from a man aged 45-60 years with HTLV-1-associated myelopathy (HAM/TSP). The encoded CDR3 is CASAGDSNTDTQYF. The DNA sequence is as follows: TGCGCCAGCGCGGGGGACAGCAACACAGATACGCAGTATTTT.